These 22 T cell receptor beta chains were all obtained from the same sample, sequenced in a study of naive and memory T cell subsets. The beta constant-region primer was an equimolar mix of two oligonucleotides covering TRBC1 and TRBC2. Ligated cDNA was amplified by four rounds of PCR with nested alpha and beta constant-region primers and SP2. TCRdb ran MiXCR on the UMI-ligation and nested PCR reads and lists one entry per CDR3 protein. The sample carries over 110,000 distinct CDR3 sequences, around 21% recorded once. Study-level results: Especially in CD8 cells, naive repertoires contained a few larger clonotypes, possibly CD45RA-re-expressing memory cells.

Antigen specificity for these receptors is unknown. The material sequenced was naive CD8+ T cells from blood. Receptors were obtained from a human donor in good health.

The chain couples TRBV28 to TRBJ2-2; D gene unclear. Trimming took off 6 bases at V and 0 bases at J, with 8 bases between the two ends. Germline CDR1 and CDR2: MDHEN and SYDVKM. The CDR3 loop spans 14 amino acids. CDR3 sequence: CASRDVSNTGELFF. The CDR3 DNA reads TGTGCCAGCAGGGACGTCTCGAACACCGGGGAGCTGTTTTTT. Using reference TRBV28 and TRBJ2-2 for the parts outside the CDR3, the full variable domain is DVKVTQSSRYLVKRTGEKVFLECVQDMDHENMFWYRQDPGLGLRLIYFSYDVKMKEKGDIPEGYSVSREKKERFSLILESASTNQTSMYLCASRDVSNTGELFFGEGSRLTVL.

This clonotype occurred a few times. The chain employs TRBV5-1 and TRBJ1-1; a possible D gene is TRBD1 (5 bases). Trimming removed 2 bases from V and 1 base from J, with 6 bases in between. The V gene's germline CDR1 is SGHRS and CDR2 YFSETQ. CDR3 size: 13 residues. The CDR3 DNA follows: TGCGCCAGCAGCTTCGACAGGAACACTGAAGCTTTCTTT. It codes for CASSFDRNTEAFF.

The rearrangement links TRBV9 to TRBJ1-2; a weak D match, TRBD1 (6 bases). CDR1 and CDR2 (germline): SGDLS, YYNGEE. The CDR3 is 13 residues long. The germline V and J ends were trimmed by 3 bases and 4 bases, with 10 bases remaining between them. The CDR3 region has the DNA TGTGCCAGCAGCGATGGACAGAGCTATGGCTACACCTTC. As protein: CASSDGQSYGYTF.

The V gene is TRBV6-5, the J gene TRBJ2-7; no clear D. The germline V gene encodes CDR1 MNHEY and CDR2 SVGAGI. V was clipped by 6 bases and J by 4 bases, with 13 bases between them. The CDR3 is 13 amino acids. Here the CDR3 reads CASRIGPYYEQYF. CDR3 sequence (DNA): TGTGCCAGCAGGATCGGACCTTATTACGAGCAGTACTTC.

V usage is TRBV7-8 and J usage is TRBJ2-1; the D gene is possibly TRBD1 (5 bases). CDR1 SGHVS and CDR2 FQNEAQ come from the germline V gene. The CDR3 extends over 15 amino acids. The V end lost 4 bases, the J end lost 2 bases, and 12 bases lay between the germline ends. In DNA, the CDR3 is TGTGCCAGCAGCTCGGACAAAGCAGCCTACAATGAGCAGTTCTTC. Translating gives CASSSDKAAYNEQFF. The whole variable domain, filled in from reference TRBV7-8 and TRBJ2-1, reads GAGVSQSPRYKVAKRGQDVALRCDPISGHVSLFWYQQALGQGPEFLTYFQNEAQLDKSGLPSDRFFAERPEGSVSTLKIQRTQQEDSAVYLCASSSDKAAYNEQFFGPGTRLTVL.

V usage is TRBV28 and J usage is TRBJ1-4; TRBD1 might be the D (6 bases). V was cut by 3 bases and J by 7 bases, with 18 bases left in between. Germline lookup yields CDR1 MDHEN and CDR2 SYDVKM. The CDR3 consists of 16 residues. The CDR3 spells CASSFQGQLGGEKLFF. The CDR3 nucleotides read TGTGCCAGCAGTTTCCAGGGGCAACTGGGAGGTGAAAAACTGTTTTTT.

This clonotype occurred a few times. The chain has TRBV28 and TRBJ1-4, with 10 bases that match TRBD1. V dropped 5 bases and J dropped 7; count of bases not matched to a gene: 7. Germline CDR1 and CDR2: MDHEN and SYDVKM. The length of the CDR3 is 15 residues. In DNA form, the CDR3 reads TGTGCCAGCAGTGGACAGGGGGACGTGAGTGAAAAACTGTTTTTT. Protein product: CASSGQGDVSEKLFF. The entire variable domain, with the rest obtained from reference TRBV28 and TRBJ1-4, is as follows: DVKVTQSSRYLVKRTGEKVFLECVQDMDHENMFWYRQDPGLGLRLIYFSYDVKMKEKGDIPEGYSVSREKKERFSLILESASTNQTSMYLCASSGQGDVSEKLFFGSGTQLSVL.

This clonotype was found a few times. Sequence at one end of the junction differs from germline and may be a read error. The chain links TRBV7-7 to TRBJ2-7, with 11 bases that match TRBD2. Germline CDR1 and CDR2: SSHAT and FNYEAQ (reference sequence). This CDR3 is built from 15 residues. The CDR3 DNA is TGTGCTAGCAGCTTAACTAGCGGGAGCTTCGACGAGCAGTACTTC. Its protein is CASSLTSGSFDEQYF.

V usage is TRBV10-3 and J usage is TRBJ2-1; TRBD1 matches at 7 bases. Germline CDR1 reads ENHRY; CDR2 reads SYGVKD. CDR3 size: 17 residues. V gave up 3 bases and J gave up 0 bases; unmatched junction bases: 8. CDR3 residues: CAISDPTGRSSYNEQFF. The CDR3 DNA follows: TGTGCCATCAGTGACCCGACAGGGAGAAGCTCCTACAATGAGCAGTTCTTC.

J is TRBJ2-1 and V is TRBV28; D remains ambiguous. The CDR3 covers 12 residues. Per the germline V gene, CDR1 is MDHEN and CDR2 is SYDVKM. Trimming stripped 5 bases from V and 9 bases from J, with 11 bases between. The CDR3 spells CASSPLAAEQFF. CDR3 coding DNA: TGTGCCAGCAGTCCCTTGGCCGCTGAGCAGTTCTTC.

This clonotype appeared a few times. The chain's CDR3 is CASSADQRVEQYF. DNA for the CDR3: TGTGCCAGCAGCGCGGACCAGCGAGTCGAGCAGTACTTC. The J gene is TRBJ2-7, the V gene TRBV6-2 or TRBV6-3; D is uncertain. Germline CDR1 MNHEY, CDR2 SVGEGT. V lost 6 bases and J lost 6, with 15 bases in between. CDR3 size: 13 residues.

The chain employs TRBV28 and TRBJ2-7; D call uncertain. Germline loops: CDR1 MDHEN, CDR2 SYDVKM. This CDR3 region has 13 residues. Deletions cut 4 bases from V and 5 bases from J, with 12 bases between. The DNA of the CDR3 is TGTGCCAGCAGTTCTGGCTATCGGGACGAGCAGTACTTC. It codes for CASSSGYRDEQYF.

This clonotype was seen a few times. This chain links TRBV6-2 or TRBV6-3 with TRBJ2-2; 11 nucleotides match TRBD2. The germline V gene has CDR1 MNHEY and CDR2 SVGEGT. The J segment lost 4 bases and the V segment lost 0 bases, leaving 4 bases of the junction unmatched. This CDR3 spans 17 amino acids. The DNA for the CDR3 is TGTGCCAGCAGTTACTCCACTAGCGGGAGCGCCACCGGGGAGCTGTTTTTT. Translating gives CASSYSTSGSATGELFF.

This clonotype was recorded a few times. This chain links TRBV28 with TRBJ1-1; no clear D. This CDR3 has 12 residues. Germline values: CDR1 MDHEN, CDR2 SYDVKM. Trimming removed 3 bases at V and 4 bases at J, with 6 bases between. The CDR3 DNA is TGTGCCAGCAGTTTTTGGGGCACTGAAGCTTTCTTT. Translated: CASSFWGTEAFF. The whole variable domain, filled in from reference TRBV28 and TRBJ1-1, reads DVKVTQSSRYLVKRTGEKVFLECVQDMDHENMFWYRQDPGLGLRLIYFSYDVKMKEKGDIPEGYSVSREKKERFSLILESASTNQTSMYLCASSFWGTEAFFGQGTRLTVV.

This clonotype has more than one count but fewer than ten. This chain links TRBV7-2 with TRBJ1-1, with D possibly being TRBD1 (6 bases). The CDR3 runs to 15 residues. V was pared by 1 base and J by 3 bases, with 12 bases between. The V gene's germline CDR1 is SGHTA and CDR2 FQGNSA. The CDR3 protein is CASSLETGAYTEAFF. DNA of the CDR3: TGTGCCAGCAGCTTAGAAACGGGGGCTTACACTGAAGCTTTCTTT.

The rearrangement links TRBV2 to TRBJ2-7; 9 nucleotides agree with TRBD2. Germline trimming cut 8 bases from V and 2 bases from J; bases unmatched to any gene: 4. This CDR3 is built from 13 residues. Germline CDR1 SNHLY, CDR2 FYNNEI. The CDR3 reads CASLAGVAYEQYF. In DNA form, the CDR3 reads TGTGCCAGCTTAGCGGGGGTGGCCTACGAGCAGTACTTC.

The chain is built from TRBV6-4 and TRBJ2-3; maybe TRBD1 (5 bases). Trimming took off 2 bases at V and 0 bases at J, with 15 bases between the two ends. There are 17 residues in the CDR3. Germline assignment: CDR1 MRHNA and CDR2 SNTAGT. The CDR3 region has the DNA TGTGCCAGCAGTGACCCTAAGCAGGGCCTGAGCACAGATACGCAGTATTTT. It translates to CASSDPKQGLSTDTQYF.

This clonotype was detected a few times. The chain uses TRBV7-9 and TRBJ2-4; tentatively, D is TRBD2 (5 bases). V gave up 4 bases and J gave up 0 bases, with 10 bases separating them. This CDR3 has 15 amino acids. Germline loops: CDR1 SEHNR, CDR2 FQNEAQ (reference sequence). CDR3 in DNA: TGTGCCAGCAGCTCCCGACGGGAAGCCAAAAACATTCAGTACTTC. The encoded protein is CASSSRREAKNIQYF.

The V call is TRBV6-2 or TRBV6-3, the J call TRBJ2-1; D is ambiguous. V was shortened by 3 bases and J by 9 bases, with 6 bases between the two germline ends. The length of the CDR3 is 11 residues. CDR1 is MNHEY, CDR2 SVGEGT, per germline. CDR3 loop: CASSYVREQFF. The CDR3 DNA follows: TGTGCCAGCAGTTATGTTCGTGAGCAGTTCTTC.

This clonotype was counted between two and nine times. V gene TRBV12-3 or TRBV12-4 combines with J gene TRBJ1-1; no clear D gene. This CDR3 contains 14 residues. V was clipped by 2 bases and J by 5 bases, with 12 bases between them. DNA for the CDR3: TGTGCCAGCAGTTTATATAAAGGAGATACTGAAGCTTTCTTT. Its protein product is CASSLYKGDTEAFF.

In its sample, this clonotype was seen a few times. This chain connects TRBV6-2 or TRBV6-3 to TRBJ2-7; 10 bases align to TRBD2. V trimming: 2 bases; J trimming: 5 bases; junction bases outside the gene matches: 9. This CDR3 comprises 16 residues. Germline V gene data show CDR1 as MNHEY and CDR2 as SVGEGT. CDR3 coding DNA: TGTGCCAGCAGTTACCCCCAGCGGGAGGGCCGGAACGAGCAGTACTTC. Amino acids: CASSYPQREGRNEQYF.

This chain connects TRBV7-2 to TRBJ2-7, with TRBD1 matching over 7 bases. The V gene end was trimmed by 5 bases and the J gene end by 4 bases; junction bases not matched to a gene: 14. The CDR3 has 16 amino acids. Germline V gene sequence: CDR1 SGHTA, CDR2 FQGNSA. The CDR3: CASSGPFPYRGYEQYF. DNA for the CDR3: TGTGCCAGCAGCGGTCCGTTCCCGTACAGGGGATACGAGCAGTACTTC.